This T cell receptor (beta chain) was sequenced for a study of early T cells in non-severe SARS-CoV-2 infection. Broader study findings: Missing private and CD4 specificities, VDJdb matching favored anti-spike CD8 responses.

This clonotype was observed many times. Its antigen is still unknown. CDR1 and CDR2 (germline): SNHLY, FYNNEI. The CDR3 totals 14 residues. Trimming left V 5 bases short and J 3 bases short, with 11 bases between. One entry per CDR3 protein, called by TCRdb with MiXCR from the 5' RACE reads. The table records about 77,000 distinct CDR3 sequences, over 9% of them present only once. Sequencing was done on a sample of whole blood. J is TRBJ1-5 and V is TRBV2; D is perhaps TRBD1 (6 bases). The source of this sequence is an adult who was a healthcare worker with PCR-confirmed SARS-CoV-2 infection or an uninfected control (not recorded which). CDR3 bases: TGTGCCAGCAGTCAGGACAGCCTCAATCAGCCCCAGCATTTT. Translating it yields CASSQDSLNQPQHF. Looking up the rest from reference TRBV2 and TRBJ1-5 gives the full variable domain: EPEVTQTPSHQVTQMGQEVILRCVPISNHLYFYWYRQILGQKVEFLVSFYNNEISEKSEIFDDQFSVERPDGSNFTLKIRSTKLEDSAMYFCASSQDSLNQPQHFGDGTRLSIL.